This T cell receptor (beta chain) was obtained from a study of response to subunit inactivated influenza vaccine. In its sample, this clonotype was seen a few times. MiXCR, applied by TCRdb to the RT-PCR reads, yields one record per CDR3 protein. The sample consists of some 570,000 distinct CDR3 sequences, approximately 10% of them appearing once. V lost 4 bases, J lost 5 bases, and 10 bases stayed unmatched. The CDR3 covers 15 residues. Germline values: CDR1 LNHDA, CDR2 SQIVND (reference sequence). These same records also appear under a second study, on T cells expressing NK-cell markers. That work states: Libraries used 5'RACE template switching adding universal primer site and UMIs.

This sequence was found in a man aged 45-60 years who received an inactivated influenza vaccine. Sequenced material: PBMCs from blood, taken on the day of vaccination. The chain carries TRBV19 and TRBJ2-5; 7 bases match TRBD1. CDR3 in DNA: TGTGCCAGTAGTACAAGTAGACAGGGTTGGGAGACCCAGTACTTC. This sequence encodes CASSTSRQGWETQYF.